What follows are 3 T cell receptor beta chains derived from one specimen sequenced in a study of regulatory T cells in long-lasting Graves disease. The time point is: persistent/refractory GD, antithyroid drugs over 5 years with positive TRAb. PBMC RNA served as the TCR library source. For TCR beta, libraries came from iRepertoire HTBI primers and Arm-PCR of CDR3 regions. In TCRdb, the multiplex PCR reads were re-called with MiXCR into one record per CDR3 protein. The data hold about 400,000 distinct CDR3 sequences, with under 25% observed a single time. The material sequenced was peripheral blood mononuclear cells (PBMCs), taken when the disease was refractory, from a patient treated with antithyroid drugs. These receptors originate from a female donor with Graves disease.

This clonotype occurred many times. The chain couples TRBV28 to TRBJ1-5; no definite D call. Trimming pared 5 bases from V and 9 bases from J, leaving 11 bases between. Germline V gene data show CDR1 as MDHEN and CDR2 as SYDVKM. This CDR3 has 12 amino acids. CDR3 DNA: TGTGCCAGCAGTCCCCAAGTGGGGCCCCAGCATTTT. Its translation is CASSPQVGPQHF.

This clonotype was counted only a few times. The chain uses TRBV27 and TRBJ2-5; a weak D match, TRBD1 (6 bases). Trimming left V 6 bases short and J 7 bases short, with 15 bases between. This CDR3 comprises 13 residues. Germline V CDR1 and CDR2: MNHEY, SMNVEV (reference sequence). The CDR3 DNA is TGTGCCAGCAGCAACAGGGCACGGGGGACCCAGTACTTC. It is translated as CASSNRARGTQYF.

This clonotype has a count of ten or more. The chain is built from TRBV30 and TRBJ1-1; no clear D gene. Trimming took off 0 bases at V and 1 base at J, with 6 bases between the two ends. The CDR3 has 13 residues. Germline CDR1 and CDR2: GTSNPN and SVGIG (reference sequence). CDR3 protein: CAWSVGGNTEAFF. The CDR3 nucleotides read TGTGCCTGGAGTGTTGGCGGGAACACTGAAGCTTTCTTT.